A single sample is the source of the 5 T cell receptor beta chains below, sequenced in a study of T cell responses to AZD1222 COVID-19 vaccine. TCRdb's table, derived via immunoSEQ multiplex PCR, lists solely in-frame clones and lacks some. This sample carries 100,000 to 150,000 clones, approximately 91% of them seen once, and the ten largest clones take about 6%. The sample in question was peripheral blood, obtained on day 0 of AZD1222 vaccination. All receptors derive from an adult in good health.

The chain combines TRBV19 with TRBJ1-5; no clear D. Germline V gives CDR1 LNHDA, CDR2 SQIVND (reference sequence). The CDR3 totals 13 residues. V was pared by 5 bases and J by 4 bases, with 9 bases between. For the CDR3, the DNA is TGTGCCAGTAGTCGCACCCTGAATCAGCCCCAGCATTTT. It encodes CASSRTLNQPQHF.

This clone showed up just a few times. Distinct nucleotide sequences in the sample also encode this CDR3. This chain uses TRBV20-1 with TRBJ1-2; D call uncertain. V lost 0 bases and J lost 4, with 3 bases in between. This CDR3 spans 11 amino acids. The germline V gene encodes CDR1 DFQATT and CDR2 SNEGSKA (reference sequence). CDR3 sequence reads: CSARDSYGYTF. The CDR3 DNA reads as TGCAGTGCTAGAGACAGCTATGGCTACACCTTC.

The V and J genes are TRBV5-1 and TRBJ2-5; the match to TRBD2 covers 7 bases. The CDR3 totals 13 residues. The germline gives CDR1 SGHRS, CDR2 YFSETQ. Trimming cost V 2 bases and J 5 bases; bases outside gene matches: 3. The CDR3 DNA sequence: TGCGCCAGCAGCTTTGCGGGGGAGGAGACCCAGTACTTC. This gives the protein CASSFAGEETQYF.

V gene TRBV11-2 combines with J gene TRBJ1-5; a weak D match, TRBD1 (5 bases). The CDR3 extends over 15 amino acids. With 1 base removed from V and 5 bases from J, the gap between germline ends came to 12 bases. Germline V gene lookup returns CDR1 SGHAT and CDR2 FQNNGV. In DNA, the CDR3 is TGTGCCAGCAGCTTAGGTTGGGCGACAGATCAGCCCCAGCATTTT. Encoded protein: CASSLGWATDQPQHF.

The chain recombines TRBV3-1 (or the pseudogene TRBV3-2) with TRBJ1-5; D gene unclear. CDR3 length: 13 amino acids. Germline V lookup: CDR1 LGHDT, CDR2 YNNKEL (reference sequence). V lost 3 bases and J lost 4, with 7 bases in between. The DNA for the CDR3 is TGTGCCAGCAGCCACTCGGGGAATCAGCCCCAGCATTTT. Translation: CASSHSGNQPQHF.